Sequencing of this T cell receptor beta chain was carried out in a study of blood T cell repertoires in COVID-19. CDR1 is KGHSH and CDR2 is LQKENI in the germline V gene. V lost 5 bases and J 2 bases, leaving 15 bases between the germline ends. This CDR3 is built from 16 residues. Libraries were prepared by immunoSEQ multiplex PCR; TCRdb keeps only in-frame clonotypes and omits some of them. The table has over 75,000 clones, around 90% seen once. Sequenced material: peripheral blood. The sequence derives from a human donor with COVID-19, enrolled during active disease. The donor label of this sample is uncertain. This chain uses TRBV18 with TRBJ2-2; a possible D gene is TRBD2 (6 bases). CDR3 sequence reads: CASSSAGSGNTGELFF. In DNA form, the CDR3 reads TGTGCCAGCTCATCCGCAGGTAGCGGAAACACCGGGGAGCTGTTTTTT.